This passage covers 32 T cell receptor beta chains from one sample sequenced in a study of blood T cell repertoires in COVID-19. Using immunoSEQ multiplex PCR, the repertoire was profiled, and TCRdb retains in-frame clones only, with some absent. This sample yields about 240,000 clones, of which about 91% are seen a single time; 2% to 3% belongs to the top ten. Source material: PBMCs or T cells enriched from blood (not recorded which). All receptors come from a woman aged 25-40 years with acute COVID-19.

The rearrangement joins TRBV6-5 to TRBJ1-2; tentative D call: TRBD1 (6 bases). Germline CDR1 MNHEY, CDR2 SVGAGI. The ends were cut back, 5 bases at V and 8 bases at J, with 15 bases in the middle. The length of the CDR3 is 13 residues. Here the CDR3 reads CASSPPQGRGYTF. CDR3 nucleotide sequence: TGTGCCAGCAGTCCCCCACAGGGTCGGGGCTACACCTTC.

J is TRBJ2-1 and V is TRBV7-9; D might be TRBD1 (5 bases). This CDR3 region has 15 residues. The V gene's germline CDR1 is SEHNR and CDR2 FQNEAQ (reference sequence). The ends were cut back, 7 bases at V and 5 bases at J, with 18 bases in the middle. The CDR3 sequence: CASMLLRVRDNEQFF. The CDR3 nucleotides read TGTGCCAGCATGCTACTCAGGGTTCGGGACAATGAGCAGTTCTTC.

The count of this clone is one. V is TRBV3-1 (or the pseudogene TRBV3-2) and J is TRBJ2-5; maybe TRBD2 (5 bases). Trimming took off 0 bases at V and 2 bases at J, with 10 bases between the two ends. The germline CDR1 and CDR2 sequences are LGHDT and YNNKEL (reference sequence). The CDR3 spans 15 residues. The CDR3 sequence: CASSQDRDLQETQYF. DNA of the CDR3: TGTGCCAGCAGCCAAGATCGGGATCTTCAAGAGACCCAGTACTTC.

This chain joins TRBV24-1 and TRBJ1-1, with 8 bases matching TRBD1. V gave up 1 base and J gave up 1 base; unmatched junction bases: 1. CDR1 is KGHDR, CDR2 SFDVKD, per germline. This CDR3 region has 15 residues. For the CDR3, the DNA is TGTGCCACCAGTGATTTAGGGACAGGGAACACTGAAGCTTTCTTT. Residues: CATSDLGTGNTEAFF.

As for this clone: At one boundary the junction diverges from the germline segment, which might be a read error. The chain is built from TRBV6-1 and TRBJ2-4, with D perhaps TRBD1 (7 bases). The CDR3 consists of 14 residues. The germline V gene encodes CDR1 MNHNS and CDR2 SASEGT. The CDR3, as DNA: TGTGCCAGCAGTGAAGTCCGGGACAGCCCGACGGGGGACTTC. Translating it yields CASSEVRDSPTGDF.

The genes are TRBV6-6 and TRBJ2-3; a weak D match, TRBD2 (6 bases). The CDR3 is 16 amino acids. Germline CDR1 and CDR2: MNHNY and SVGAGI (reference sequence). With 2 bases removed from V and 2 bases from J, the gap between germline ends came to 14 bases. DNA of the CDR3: TGTGCCAGCAGTTACGAGGCGGGGCGGGCCACAGATACGCAGTATTTT. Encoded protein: CASSYEAGRATDTQYF.

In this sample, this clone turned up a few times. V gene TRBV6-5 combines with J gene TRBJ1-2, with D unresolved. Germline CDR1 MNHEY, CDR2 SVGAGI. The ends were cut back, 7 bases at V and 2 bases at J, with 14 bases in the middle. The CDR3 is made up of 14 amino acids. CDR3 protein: CASTKLPGNYGYTF. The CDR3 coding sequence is TGTGCCAGCACCAAACTACCCGGGAACTATGGCTACACCTTC.

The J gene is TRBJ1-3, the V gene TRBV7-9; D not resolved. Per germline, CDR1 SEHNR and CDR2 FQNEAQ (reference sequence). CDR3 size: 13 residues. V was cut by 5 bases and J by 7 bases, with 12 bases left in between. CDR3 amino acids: CASSPSEVNTIYF. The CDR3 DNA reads TGTGCCAGCAGCCCCTCGGAGGTCAACACCATATATTTT. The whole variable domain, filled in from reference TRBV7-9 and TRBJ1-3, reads DTGVSQNPRHKITKRGQNVTFRCDPISEHNRLYWYRQTLGQGPEFLTYFQNEAQLEKSRLLSDRFSAERPKGSFSTLEIQRTEQGDSAMYLCASSPSEVNTIYFGEGSWLTVV.

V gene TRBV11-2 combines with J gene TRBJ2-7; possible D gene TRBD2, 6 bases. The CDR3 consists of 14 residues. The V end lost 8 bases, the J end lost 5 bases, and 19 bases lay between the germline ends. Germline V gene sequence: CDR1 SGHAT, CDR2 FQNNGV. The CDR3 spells CASGRRGRDHEQYF. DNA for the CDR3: TGTGCCAGCGGTAGGAGGGGCAGGGACCACGAGCAGTACTTC.

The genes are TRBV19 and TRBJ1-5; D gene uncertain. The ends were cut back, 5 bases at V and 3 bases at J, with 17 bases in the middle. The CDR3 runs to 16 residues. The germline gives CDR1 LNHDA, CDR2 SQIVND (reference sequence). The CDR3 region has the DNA TGTGCCAGTAGTGTTTCTCTTTTGGCCTTCAATCAGCCCCAGCATTTT. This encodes CASSVSLLAFNQPQHF.

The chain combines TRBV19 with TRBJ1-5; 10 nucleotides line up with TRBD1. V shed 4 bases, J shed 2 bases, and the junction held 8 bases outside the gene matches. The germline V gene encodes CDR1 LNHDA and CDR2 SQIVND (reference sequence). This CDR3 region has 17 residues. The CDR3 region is CASSSRDRGGGNQPQHF. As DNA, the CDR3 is TGTGCCAGTAGTAGCCGGGACAGGGGAGGGGGCAATCAGCCCCAGCATTTT.

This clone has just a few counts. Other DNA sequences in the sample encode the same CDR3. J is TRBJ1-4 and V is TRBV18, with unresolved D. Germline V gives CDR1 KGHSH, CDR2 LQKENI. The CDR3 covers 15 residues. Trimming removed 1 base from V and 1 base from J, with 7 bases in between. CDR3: CASSPRSGTNEKLFF. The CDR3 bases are TGTGCCAGCTCACCACGGTCAGGAACTAATGAAAAACTGTTTTTT.

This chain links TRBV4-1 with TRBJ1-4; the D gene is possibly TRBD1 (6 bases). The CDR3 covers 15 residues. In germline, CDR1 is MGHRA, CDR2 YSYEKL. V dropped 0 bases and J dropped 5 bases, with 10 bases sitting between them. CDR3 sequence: CASSQEGTRNEKLFF. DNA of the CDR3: TGCGCCAGCAGCCAAGAGGGGACACGAAATGAAAAACTGTTTTTT.

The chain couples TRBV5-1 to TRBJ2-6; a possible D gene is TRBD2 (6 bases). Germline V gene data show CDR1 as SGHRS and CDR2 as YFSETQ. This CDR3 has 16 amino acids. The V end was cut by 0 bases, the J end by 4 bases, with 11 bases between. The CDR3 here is CASSLVSGVGANVLTF. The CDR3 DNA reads TGCGCCAGCAGCTTGGTTTCGGGGGTCGGGGCCAACGTCCTGACTTTC.

In nucleotides, the CDR3 is TGCGCCAGCAGCCACATGACAGGGGACGGCTATGGCTACACCTTC. Translated, it gives CASSHMTGDGYGYTF. The chain links TRBV4-1 to TRBJ1-2, with 8 bases fitting TRBD1. This CDR3 contains 15 residues. After removal of 3 bases from V and 4 bases from J, the junction contained 7 bases not matched to a gene. The germline CDR1 and CDR2 sequences are MGHRA and YSYEKL.

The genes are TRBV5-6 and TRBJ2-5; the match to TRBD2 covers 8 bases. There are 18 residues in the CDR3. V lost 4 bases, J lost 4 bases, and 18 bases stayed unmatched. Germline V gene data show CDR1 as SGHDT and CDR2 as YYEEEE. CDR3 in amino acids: CASSPTYGASGGLETQYF. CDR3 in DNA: TGTGCCAGCAGCCCAACCTACGGTGCGTCGGGGGGGCTAGAGACCCAGTACTTC.

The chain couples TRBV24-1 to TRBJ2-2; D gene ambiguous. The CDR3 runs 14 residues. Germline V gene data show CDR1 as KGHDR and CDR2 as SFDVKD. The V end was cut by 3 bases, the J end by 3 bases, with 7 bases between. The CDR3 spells CATSDSRDTGELFF. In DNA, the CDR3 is TGTGCCACCAGTGATAGCCGCGACACCGGGGAGCTGTTTTTT.

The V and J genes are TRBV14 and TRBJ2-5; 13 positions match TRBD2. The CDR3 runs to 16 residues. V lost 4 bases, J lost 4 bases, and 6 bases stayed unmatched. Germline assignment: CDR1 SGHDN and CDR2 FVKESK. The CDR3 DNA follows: TGTGCCAGCAGCCCCGGGACTAGCGGGGATGGAGAGACCCAGTACTTC. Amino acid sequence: CASSPGTSGDGETQYF.

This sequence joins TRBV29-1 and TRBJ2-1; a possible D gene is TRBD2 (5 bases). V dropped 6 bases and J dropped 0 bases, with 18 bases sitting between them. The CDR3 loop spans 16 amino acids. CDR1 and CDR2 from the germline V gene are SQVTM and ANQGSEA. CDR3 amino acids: CSVERPVGSSYNEQFF. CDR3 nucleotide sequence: TGCAGCGTAGAACGGCCCGTAGGGAGCTCCTACAATGAGCAGTTCTTC.

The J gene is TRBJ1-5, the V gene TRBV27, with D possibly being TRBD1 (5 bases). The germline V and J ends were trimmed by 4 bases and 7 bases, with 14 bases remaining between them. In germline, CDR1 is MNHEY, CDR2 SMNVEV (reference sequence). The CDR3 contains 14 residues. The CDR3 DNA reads TGTGCCAGCAGTTCCCCCTCTCGGGGGCAGCCCCAGCATTTT. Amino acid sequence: CASSSPSRGQPQHF.

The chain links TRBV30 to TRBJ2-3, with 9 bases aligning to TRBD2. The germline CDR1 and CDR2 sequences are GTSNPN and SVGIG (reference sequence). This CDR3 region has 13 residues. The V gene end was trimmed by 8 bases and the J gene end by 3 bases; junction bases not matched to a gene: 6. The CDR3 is CAGLAIGTDTQYF. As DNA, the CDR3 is TGTGCCGGACTAGCGATTGGGACAGATACGCAGTATTTT.

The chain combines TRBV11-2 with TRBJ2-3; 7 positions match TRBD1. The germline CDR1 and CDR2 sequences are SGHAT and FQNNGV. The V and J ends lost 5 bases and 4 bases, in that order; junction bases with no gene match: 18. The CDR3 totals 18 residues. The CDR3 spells CASSPIPTGQTYADTQYF. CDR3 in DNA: TGTGCCAGCAGCCCAATACCTACGGGACAGACTTACGCAGATACGCAGTATTTT.

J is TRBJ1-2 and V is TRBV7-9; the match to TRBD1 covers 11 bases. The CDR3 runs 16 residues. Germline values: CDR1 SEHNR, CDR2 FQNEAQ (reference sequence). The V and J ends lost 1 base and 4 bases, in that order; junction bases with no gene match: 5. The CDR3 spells CASSLDRTGGTYGYTF. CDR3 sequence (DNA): TGTGCCAGCAGCTTAGACAGGACAGGGGGCACCTATGGCTACACCTTC.

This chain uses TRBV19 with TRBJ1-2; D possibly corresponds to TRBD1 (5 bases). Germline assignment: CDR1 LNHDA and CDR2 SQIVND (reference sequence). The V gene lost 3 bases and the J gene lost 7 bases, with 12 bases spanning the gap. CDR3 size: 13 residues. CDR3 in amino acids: CASSIPGRAGYTF. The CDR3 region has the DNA TGTGCCAGTAGTATCCCAGGGCGAGCTGGCTACACCTTC.

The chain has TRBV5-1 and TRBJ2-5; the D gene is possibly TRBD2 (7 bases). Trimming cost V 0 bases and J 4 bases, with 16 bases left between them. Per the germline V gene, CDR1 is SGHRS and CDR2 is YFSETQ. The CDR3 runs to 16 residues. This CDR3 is CASSLAVGGAGETQYF. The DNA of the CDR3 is TGCGCCAGCAGCTTGGCCGTAGGGGGGGCCGGAGAGACCCAGTACTTC.

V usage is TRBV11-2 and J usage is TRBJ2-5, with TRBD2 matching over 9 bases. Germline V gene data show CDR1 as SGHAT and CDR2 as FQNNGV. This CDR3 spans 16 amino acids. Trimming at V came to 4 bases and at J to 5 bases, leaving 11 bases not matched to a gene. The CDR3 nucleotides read TGTGCCAGCAGCTCCCCTGACGGCGGGGGGGAGGAGACCCAGTACTTC. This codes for CASSSPDGGGEETQYF.

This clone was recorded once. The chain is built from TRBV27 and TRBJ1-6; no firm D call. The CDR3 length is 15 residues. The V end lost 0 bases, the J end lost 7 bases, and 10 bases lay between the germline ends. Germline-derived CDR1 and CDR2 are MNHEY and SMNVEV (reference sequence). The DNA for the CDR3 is TGTGCCAGCAGTTTATCGATCAGAAACAATTCACCCCTCCACTTT. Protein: CASSLSIRNNSPLHF.

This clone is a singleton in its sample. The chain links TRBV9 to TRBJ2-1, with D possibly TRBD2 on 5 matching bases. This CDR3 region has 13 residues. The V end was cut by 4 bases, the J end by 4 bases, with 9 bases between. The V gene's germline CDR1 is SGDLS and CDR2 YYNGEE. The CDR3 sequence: CASSSRGYNEQFF. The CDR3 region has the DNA TGTGCCAGCAGCAGTCGGGGTTACAATGAGCAGTTCTTC.

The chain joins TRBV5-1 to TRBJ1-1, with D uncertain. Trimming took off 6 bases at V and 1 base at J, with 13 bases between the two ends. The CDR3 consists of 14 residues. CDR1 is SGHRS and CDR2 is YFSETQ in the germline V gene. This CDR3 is CASTAGLSNTEAFF. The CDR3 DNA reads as TGCGCCAGCACCGCGGGCTTATCGAACACTGAAGCTTTCTTT.

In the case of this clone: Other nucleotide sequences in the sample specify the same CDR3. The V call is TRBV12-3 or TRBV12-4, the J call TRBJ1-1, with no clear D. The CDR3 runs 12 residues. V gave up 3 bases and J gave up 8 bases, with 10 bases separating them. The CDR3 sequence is CASSFAGLEAFF. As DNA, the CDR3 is TGTGCCAGCAGTTTTGCGGGCCTCGAAGCTTTCTTT.

The CDR3 DNA follows: TGTGCCAGCAGCTCCTTCCCGCGGGGGGGCCGGGAGACCCAGTACTTC. The encoded protein is CASSSFPRGGRETQYF. The chain carries TRBV7-2 and TRBJ2-5; the match to TRBD2 covers 9 bases. J gave up 5 bases and V 4 bases, and 11 bases lay outside the gene matches. This CDR3 comprises 16 residues. Germline assignment: CDR1 SGHTA and CDR2 FQGNSA.

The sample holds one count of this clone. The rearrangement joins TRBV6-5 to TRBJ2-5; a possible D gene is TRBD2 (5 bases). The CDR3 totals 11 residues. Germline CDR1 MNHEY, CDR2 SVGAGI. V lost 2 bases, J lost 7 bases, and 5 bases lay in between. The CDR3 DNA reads TGTGCCAGCAGTTACGCGGGGACCCAGTACTTC. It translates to CASSYAGTQYF.